This TCR beta chain was identified in a study of T cell repertoires in cytomegalovirus infection. Study context: Based on public TCR beta signatures, there were indications of CMV infection and of a matching HLA type. Study conclusions and caveats: Across the ex vivo response, the dominant clonotypes were HLA-C-restricted CMV-specific TCR beta clonotypes.

One entry per CDR3 protein results from TCRdb running MiXCR on the reads. The data contain around 170,000 distinct CDR3 sequences, roughly 15% of them singletons. Note on this clonotype: Its antigen is not known.

Input material: CD8+ T cells from PBMCs. The clonotype comes from a human donor in good health (CMV status not recorded). Some clones in this sample may be carry-over from other donors' samples.

This CDR3 is CASSPRGGLDTEAFF. In DNA form, the CDR3 reads TGTGCCAGCAGCCCACGGGGGGGGCTTGACACTGAAGCTTTCTTT. The genes are TRBV7-8 and TRBJ1-1; D is perhaps TRBD1 (6 bases). This CDR3 has 15 amino acids. V lost 5 bases, J lost 3 bases, and 16 bases lay in between. Looked up from germline, CDR1 is SGHVS and CDR2 is FQNEAQ.